This T cell receptor beta chain derives from a study of blood T cell repertoires in COVID-19. Study in general: The samples span acute and convalescent COVID-19 from the United States, Italy and Spain.

Clones were sequenced by immunoSEQ multiplex PCR, and TCRdb holds only the in-frame ones, with some missing. This table has 300,000 to 400,000 clones, around 86% appearing once. Germline CDR1 and CDR2: MNHNY and SVGAGI (reference sequence). The junction had 4 bases not matched to a gene; V was cut back by 6 bases and J by 4 bases. CDR3 length equals 13 residues. The sequence came from a woman aged 45-65 years with COVID-19, enrolled during active disease. The chain recombines TRBV6-6 with TRBJ1-1; 8 nucleotides agree with TRBD1. Material: peripheral blood. The CDR3 here is CASSLGQGTEAFF. The CDR3 DNA reads as TGTGCCAGCAGCCTTGGACAGGGCACTGAAGCTTTCTTT.